This TCR beta chain was identified during a study of T cell repertoires in cytomegalovirus infection. Background on the study: Use of recently identified HLA-C-restricted and well-studied HLA-B-restricted CMV epitopes was part of the study. Public TCR beta signatures indicated both CMV infection and matching HLA type.

Of note for this clonotype: No antigen is known for it.

CDR3 length equals 15 residues. Per germline, CDR1 SGHDN and CDR2 FVKESK. Trimming cost V 2 bases and J 4 bases, with 11 bases left between them. TCRdb redid the calling of the reads with MiXCR, one entry per CDR3 protein. The repertoire includes 680,000 or so distinct CDR3 sequences, about 30% of them detected once, and approximately 18% sits in the top ten. Broader study findings: Dominating the ex vivo response were HLA-C-restricted CMV-specific TCR beta clonotypes.

The material sequenced was cultured PBMCs, taken from culture after CMV antigen stimulation. The rearrangement links TRBV14 to TRBJ2-2, with D perhaps TRBD1 (6 bases). The receptor was isolated from a human donor in good health (CMV status not recorded). Some clones in this sample may be carry-over from other donors' samples. As DNA, the CDR3 is TGTGCCAGCAGCCAATTTTTAGGGGGCACCGGGGAGCTGTTTTTT. As protein: CASSQFLGGTGELFF.